Presented here are 19 T cell receptor beta chains from one specimen sequenced in a study of blood T cell repertoires in COVID-19. Sequenced by immunoSEQ multiplex PCR; TCRdb stores in-frame clones only, minus some. The sample includes fewer than 300,000 clones, roughly 84% seen only once; the top ten take less than 4%. The sample consisted of peripheral blood. Receptors originate from a woman aged 18-30 years with acute or convalescent COVID-19.

This clone was seen ten or more times. This chain connects TRBV5-1 to TRBJ2-1; 9 positions match TRBD2. This CDR3 comprises 15 residues. Germline CDR1 reads SGHRS; CDR2 reads YFSETQ. The ends lost 2 bases at V and 4 bases at J; junction bases unmatched: 4. The DNA for the CDR3 is TGCGCCAGCAGCTTCGTGACTAGCGGTTACAATGAGCAGTTCTTC. Its protein product is CASSFVTSGYNEQFF. Combining the CDR3 with reference TRBV5-1 and TRBJ2-1 gives the whole variable domain KAGVTQTPRYLIKTRGQQVTLSCSPISGHRSVSWYQQTPGQGLQFLFEYFSETQRNKGNFPGRFSGRQFSNSRSEMNVSTLELGDSALYLCASSFVTSGYNEQFFGPGTRLTVL.

The rearrangement links TRBV19 to TRBJ2-7; the match to TRBD2 covers 13 bases. The CDR3 sequence is 17 residues long. Germline values: CDR1 LNHDA, CDR2 SQIVND (reference sequence). With V trimmed by 1 base and J by 6 bases, 9 bases remained unmatched. CDR3 sequence reads: CASSIARTSGSPLEQYF. DNA for the CDR3: TGTGCCAGTAGTATAGCCAGGACTAGCGGGAGCCCGCTCGAGCAGTACTTC.

V is TRBV15 and J is TRBJ1-6; D possibly corresponds to TRBD1 (6 bases). The CDR3 loop spans 16 amino acids. Looked up from germline, CDR1 is LNHNV and CDR2 is YYDKDF (reference sequence). Trimming shortened V by 5 bases and J by 6 bases, and 17 bases separated the two germline ends. CDR3 DNA sequence: TGTGCCACCAGCTCCAGAGGAGGCAGGGGTAATTCACCCCTCCACTTT. As protein: CATSSRGGRGNSPLHF.

The rearrangement joins TRBV18 to TRBJ2-2; D remains unclear. The CDR3 spans 12 residues. CDR1 and CDR2 from the germline V gene are KGHSH and LQKENI. V shed 3 bases and J shed 5 bases, with 4 bases lying between them. The CDR3: CASSPLTGELFF. The CDR3, as DNA: TGTGCCAGCTCACCCTTAACCGGGGAGCTGTTTTTT.

This clone has a single count. The V and J genes are TRBV3-1 (or the pseudogene TRBV3-2) and TRBJ2-7; TRBD2 aligns across 12 bases. V shed 6 bases, J shed 3 bases, and the junction held 3 bases outside the gene matches. In germline, CDR1 is LGHDT, CDR2 YNNKEL (reference sequence). The CDR3 sequence is 14 residues long. The CDR3 region has the DNA TGTGCCAGCAGTGAGACTAGCGGGAGCTACGAGCAGTACTTC. Translating it yields CASSETSGSYEQYF.

The chain links TRBV29-1 to TRBJ1-1; possible D gene TRBD1, 6 bases. The CDR3 extends over 12 amino acids. The germline CDR1 and CDR2 sequences are SQVTM and ANQGSEA. V was cut by 8 bases and J by 2 bases, with 12 bases left in between. The CDR3 DNA is TGCAGCACACTCAGGGGCAACACTGAAGCTTTCTTT. Translated, it gives CSTLRGNTEAFF.

Only a few counts were recorded for this clone. The J gene is TRBJ2-3, the V gene TRBV19; weak D call: TRBD1 (5 bases). V dropped 3 bases and J dropped 0 bases, with 10 bases sitting between them. Germline V gene sequence: CDR1 LNHDA, CDR2 SQIVND (reference sequence). The CDR3 loop spans 15 amino acids. The CDR3 DNA is TGTGCCAGTAGTATTGTCGGACACAGCACAGATACGCAGTATTTT. It translates to CASSIVGHSTDTQYF.

J is TRBJ2-2 and V is TRBV6-5; 9 bases are a match to TRBD1. The V gene's germline CDR1 is MNHEY and CDR2 SVGAGI. This CDR3 has 15 amino acids. Trimming took 6 bases from V and 5 from J; bases not matched to a gene: 7. CDR3 sequence (DNA): TGTGCCAGCAGCCTACAGGGGGCTCAAACCGGGGAGCTGTTTTTT. Protein sequence: CASSLQGAQTGELFF.

This chain uses TRBV29-1 with TRBJ1-2; possibly TRBD1 for D (6 bases). This CDR3 has 13 amino acids. Trimming took 7 bases from V and 6 from J, leaving 18 bases between them. Germline CDR1 reads SQVTM; CDR2 reads ANQGSEA. The CDR3 DNA follows: TGCAGCGCTTTTGGGGAGGGGGAAAATGGCTACACCTTC. Residues: CSAFGEGENGYTF.

The chain recombines TRBV27 with TRBJ1-2; possibly TRBD1 for D (5 bases). V lost 6 bases to trimming and J lost 7 bases, with 24 bases between them. Germline CDR1 MNHEY, CDR2 SMNVEV (reference sequence). CDR3 length: 16 amino acids. DNA of the CDR3: TGTGCCAGCAGAAGTATCGGGACCTCTGGGAGGAGTGGCTACACCTTC. It encodes CASRSIGTSGRSGYTF.

This clone has only one observation. J is TRBJ2-1 and V is TRBV15, with D unclear. CDR3 size: 16 residues. The germline V gene encodes CDR1 LNHNV and CDR2 YYDKDF (reference sequence). The V end was cut by 3 bases, the J end by 0 bases, with 12 bases between. The chain's CDR3 is CATSRPHSSSYNEQFF. The DNA of the CDR3 is TGTGCCACCAGCAGGCCCCATAGCAGCTCCTACAATGAGCAGTTCTTC. The full variable domain, in which reference TRBV15 and TRBJ2-1 provide the parts outside the CDR3, is DAMVIQNPRYQVTQFGKPVTLSCSQTLNHNVMYWYQQKSSQAPKLLFHYYDKDFNNEADTPDNFQSRRPNTSFCFLDIRSPGLGDTAMYLCATSRPHSSSYNEQFFGPGTRLTVL.

This sequence joins TRBV15 and TRBJ1-1; 8 nucleotides line up with TRBD1. Trimming at V came to 8 bases and at J to 6 bases, leaving 8 bases not matched to a gene. CDR1 LNHNV and CDR2 YYDKDF come from the germline V gene (reference sequence). The length of the CDR3 is 13 residues. The chain's CDR3 is CATGDRNGAEAFF. The CDR3 DNA follows: TGTGCCACCGGGGACAGGAACGGCGCTGAAGCTTTCTTT. Based on the CDR3 plus reference TRBV15 and TRBJ1-1, the full variable domain is DAMVIQNPRYQVTQFGKPVTLSCSQTLNHNVMYWYQQKSSQAPKLLFHYYDKDFNNEADTPDNFQSRRPNTSFCFLDIRSPGLGDTAMYLCATGDRNGAEAFFGQGTRLTVV.

In this sample, this clone turned up a few times. Other DNA sequences of this sample code for an identical CDR3. The rearrangement joins TRBV19 to TRBJ1-5; D may be TRBD1 (6 bases). V lost 5 bases and J lost 2, with 10 bases in between. The germline V gene has CDR1 LNHDA and CDR2 SQIVND (reference sequence). This CDR3 contains 14 residues. CDR3 sequence: CASSLQGGNQPQHF. CDR3 coding DNA: TGTGCCAGTAGTCTACAGGGTGGCAATCAGCCCCAGCATTTT.

The gene calls are TRBV7-8 and TRBJ2-2; maybe TRBD1 (6 bases). The CDR3 extends over 16 amino acids. Germline V gives CDR1 SGHVS, CDR2 FQNEAQ. The ends were cut back, 5 bases at V and 6 bases at J, with 19 bases in the middle. CDR3 loop: CASSQGQLGRSGELFF. CDR3 DNA: TGTGCCAGCAGCCAAGGACAGTTGGGCAGGTCCGGGGAGCTGTTTTTT.

The chain recombines TRBV28 with TRBJ2-3; D unresolved. V was clipped by 5 bases and J by 1 base, with 10 bases between them. Germline V gives CDR1 MDHEN, CDR2 SYDVKM. There are 14 residues in the CDR3. CDR3 sequence reads: CASSPVPGTDTQYF. DNA for the CDR3: TGTGCCAGCAGTCCCGTGCCAGGCACAGATACGCAGTATTTT. The whole variable domain, filled in from reference TRBV28 and TRBJ2-3, reads DVKVTQSSRYLVKRTGEKVFLECVQDMDHENMFWYRQDPGLGLRLIYFSYDVKMKEKGDIPEGYSVSREKKERFSLILESASTNQTSMYLCASSPVPGTDTQYFGPGTRLTVL.

J is TRBJ1-5 and V is TRBV10-1; D is possibly TRBD1 (5 bases). Per germline, CDR1 WNHNN and CDR2 SYGVQD (reference sequence). The V and J ends lost 2 bases and 3 bases respectively, with 17 bases between them. The CDR3 runs to 17 residues. Here the CDR3 DNA reads TGCGCCAGCAGTGAGGCTGGGTCAGGGTGGATCAATCAGCCCCAGCATTTT. Translation gives CASSEAGSGWINQPQHF.

V usage is TRBV19 and J usage is TRBJ1-1, with D possibly being TRBD1 (5 bases). CDR1 is LNHDA and CDR2 is SQIVND in the germline V gene (reference sequence). The V end was cut by 1 base, the J end by 7 bases, with 16 bases between. The CDR3 has 15 residues. The CDR3 reads CASSIAYGGGSEAFF. CDR3 in DNA: TGTGCCAGTAGTATAGCATACGGGGGAGGCAGTGAAGCTTTCTTT. The complete variable domain, with remaining parts taken from reference TRBV19 and TRBJ1-1, reads DGGITQSPKYLFRKEGQNVTLSCEQNLNHDAMYWYRQDPGQGLRLIYYSQIVNDFQKGDIAEGYSVSREKKESFPLTVTSAQKNPTAFYLCASSIAYGGGSEAFFGQGTRLTVV.

V and J are TRBV28 and TRBJ1-5; D uncertain. V lost 0 bases and J 7 bases, leaving 13 bases between the germline ends. The CDR3 runs to 15 residues. CDR1 and CDR2 (germline): MDHEN, SYDVKM. CDR3 DNA sequence: TGTGCCAGCAGTTTATGGGGAGGCTCGGGACAGCCCCAGCATTTT. Translating gives CASSLWGGSGQPQHF. Combining the CDR3 with reference TRBV28 and TRBJ1-5 gives the whole variable domain DVKVTQSSRYLVKRTGEKVFLECVQDMDHENMFWYRQDPGLGLRLIYFSYDVKMKEKGDIPEGYSVSREKKERFSLILESASTNQTSMYLCASSLWGGSGQPQHFGDGTRLSIL.

The chain employs TRBV4-2 and TRBJ2-1; a possible D gene is TRBD1 (6 bases). Deletions cut 5 bases from V and 2 bases from J, with 10 bases between. The germline gives CDR1 LGHNA, CDR2 YNFKEQ. The CDR3 length is 14 residues. CDR3 region: CASSRGSPYNEQFF. CDR3 nucleotide sequence: TGTGCCAGCAGCAGGGGGAGCCCCTACAATGAGCAGTTCTTC.